This TCR beta chain comes out of a study of blood T cell repertoires in COVID-19. Overall study: Samples of COVID-19 (acute and convalescent) were obtained from the United States, Italy and Spain. PBMCs, B-cell-depleted T cells, or T cells were the source of the cDNA or gDNA that made up the material.

Deletions cut 7 bases from V and 6 bases from J, with 22 bases between. The CDR3 has 16 residues. Germline V gene lookup returns CDR1 LNHDA and CDR2 SQIVND (reference sequence). Study processing details: Quantification of nucleated cells was approximated via reference gene primer amplification. TCRdb's table, derived via immunoSEQ multiplex PCR, lists solely in-frame clones and lacks some. V, J and clone size were drawn from that table, and D and trimming were deduced from the DNA. This sample has approximately 94,000 clones, with about 80% found just once. Sequencing used peripheral blood. The source of this sequence is a man aged 70-80 years with active or convalescent COVID-19. V is TRBV19 and J is TRBJ1-5; no firm D call. The CDR3 sequence: CASTPSGVLSSQPQHF. The CDR3 DNA sequence: TGTGCCAGTACCCCCTCCGGGGTTTTGAGTAGTCAGCCCCAGCATTTT.